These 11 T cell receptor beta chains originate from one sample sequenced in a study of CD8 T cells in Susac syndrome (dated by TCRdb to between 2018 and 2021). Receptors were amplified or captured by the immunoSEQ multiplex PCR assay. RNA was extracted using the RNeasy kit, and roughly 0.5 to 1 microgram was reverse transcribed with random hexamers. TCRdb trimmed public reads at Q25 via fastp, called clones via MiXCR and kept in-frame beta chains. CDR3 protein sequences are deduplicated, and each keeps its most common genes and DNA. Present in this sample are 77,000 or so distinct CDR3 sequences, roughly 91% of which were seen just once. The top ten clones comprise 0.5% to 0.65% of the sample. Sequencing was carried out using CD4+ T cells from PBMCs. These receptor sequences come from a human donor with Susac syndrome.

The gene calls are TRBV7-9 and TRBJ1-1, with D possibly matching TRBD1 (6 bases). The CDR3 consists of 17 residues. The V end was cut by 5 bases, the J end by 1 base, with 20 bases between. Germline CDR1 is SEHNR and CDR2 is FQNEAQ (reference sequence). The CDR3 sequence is CASSPRVGGQSNTEAFF. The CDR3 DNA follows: TGTGCCAGCAGCCCTAGGGTCGGGGGGCAATCGAACACTGAAGCTTTCTTT.

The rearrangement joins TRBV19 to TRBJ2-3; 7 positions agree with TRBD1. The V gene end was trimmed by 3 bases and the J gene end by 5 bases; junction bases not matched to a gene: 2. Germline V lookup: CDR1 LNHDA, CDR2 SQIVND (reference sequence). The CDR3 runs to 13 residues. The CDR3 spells CASSIRTGDTQYF. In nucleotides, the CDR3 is TGTGCCAGTAGTATTAGGACAGGAGATACGCAGTATTTT.

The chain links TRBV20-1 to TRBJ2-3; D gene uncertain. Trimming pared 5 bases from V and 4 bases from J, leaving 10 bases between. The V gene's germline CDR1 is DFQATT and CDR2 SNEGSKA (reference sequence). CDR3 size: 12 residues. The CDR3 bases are TGCAGTGCTCCCTCGGCCGCAGATACGCAGTATTTT. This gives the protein CSAPSAADTQYF.

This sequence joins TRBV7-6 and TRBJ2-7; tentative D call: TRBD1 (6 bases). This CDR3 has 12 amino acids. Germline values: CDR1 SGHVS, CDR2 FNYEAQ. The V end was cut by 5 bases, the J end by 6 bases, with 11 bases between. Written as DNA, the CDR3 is TGTGCCAGCAGCCCACAGGGCCCCGAGCAGTACTTC. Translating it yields CASSPQGPEQYF.

This CDR3 reads CASRGTSVNEQFF. As DNA, the CDR3 is TGTGCCAGCAGGGGGACTAGCGTCAATGAGCAGTTCTTC. The J gene is TRBJ2-1, the V gene TRBV6-2 or TRBV6-3, with TRBD2 matching over 10 bases. CDR3 size: 13 residues. Germline loops: CDR1 MNHEY, CDR2 SVGEGT. V trimming: 6 bases; J trimming: 6 bases; junction bases outside the gene matches: 2.

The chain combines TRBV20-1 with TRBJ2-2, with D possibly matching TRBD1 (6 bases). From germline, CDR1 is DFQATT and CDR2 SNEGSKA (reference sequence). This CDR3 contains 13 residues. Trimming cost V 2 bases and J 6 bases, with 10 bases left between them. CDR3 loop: CSARYQGSGELFF. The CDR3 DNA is TGCAGTGCTAGATACCAGGGGTCCGGGGAGCTGTTTTTT.

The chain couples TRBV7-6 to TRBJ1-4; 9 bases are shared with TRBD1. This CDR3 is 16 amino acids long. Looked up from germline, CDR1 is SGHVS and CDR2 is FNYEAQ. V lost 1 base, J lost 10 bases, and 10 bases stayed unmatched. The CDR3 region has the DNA TGTGCCAGCAGCTTAGAGGGGACAGGGTGGATCGGAAAACTGTTTTTT. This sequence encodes CASSLEGTGWIGKLFF.

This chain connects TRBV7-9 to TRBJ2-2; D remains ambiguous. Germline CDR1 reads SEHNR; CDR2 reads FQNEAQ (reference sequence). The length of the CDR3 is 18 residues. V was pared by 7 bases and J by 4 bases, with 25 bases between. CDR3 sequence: CASTMSIGKLRGTGELFF. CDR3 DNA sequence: TGTGCCAGCACGATGAGTATAGGGAAACTCCGTGGCACCGGGGAGCTGTTTTTT. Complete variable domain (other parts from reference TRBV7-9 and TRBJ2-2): DTGVSQNPRHKITKRGQNVTFRCDPISEHNRLYWYRQTLGQGPEFLTYFQNEAQLEKSRLLSDRFSAERPKGSFSTLEIQRTEQGDSAMYLCASTMSIGKLRGTGELFFGEGSRLTVL.

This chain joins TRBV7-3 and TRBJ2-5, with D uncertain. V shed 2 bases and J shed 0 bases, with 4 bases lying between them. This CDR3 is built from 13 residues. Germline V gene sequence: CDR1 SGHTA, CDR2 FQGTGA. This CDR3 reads CASSLVYQETQYF. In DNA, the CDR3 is TGTGCCAGCAGCTTAGTTTACCAAGAGACCCAGTACTTC.

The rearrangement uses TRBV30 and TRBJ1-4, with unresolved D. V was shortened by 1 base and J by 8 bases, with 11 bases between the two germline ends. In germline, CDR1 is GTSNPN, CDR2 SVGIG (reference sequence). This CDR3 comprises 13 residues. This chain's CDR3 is CAWSGTPAEKLFF. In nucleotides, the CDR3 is TGTGCCTGGAGTGGAACTCCCGCCGAAAAACTGTTTTTT.

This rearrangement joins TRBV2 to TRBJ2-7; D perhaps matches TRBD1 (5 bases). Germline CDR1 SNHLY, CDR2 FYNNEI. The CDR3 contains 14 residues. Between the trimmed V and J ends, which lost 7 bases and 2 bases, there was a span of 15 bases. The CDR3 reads CASIVIDSAYEQYF. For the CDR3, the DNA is TGTGCCAGCATTGTCATTGACAGCGCCTACGAGCAGTACTTC.